Below are 19 T cell receptor beta chains sequenced from a single sample in a study of shared clonotypes between healthy human individuals. Libraries were prepared by immunoSEQ multiplex PCR; TCRdb keeps only in-frame clonotypes and omits some of them. The repertoire holds a few million clones, with approximately 90% as singletons. What was sequenced was naive CD4+ T cells sorted from blood. Subset reported: CD45RA+ positively selected. These TCRs come from a man aged 18-30 years in good health.

V is TRBV27 and J is TRBJ2-6; D remains unclear. Germline V CDR1 and CDR2: MNHEY, SMNVEV (reference sequence). This CDR3 is 15 amino acids long. V lost 8 bases and J 0 bases, leaving 11 bases between the germline ends. This chain's CDR3 is CASYPRSSGANVLTF. Here the CDR3 DNA reads TGTGCCAGCTACCCAAGGAGCTCTGGGGCCAACGTCCTGACTTTC.

This chain joins TRBV11-2 and TRBJ2-7, with 9 bases fitting TRBD1. The V segment lost 2 bases and the J segment 6 bases; nucleotides outside the gene matches: 8. Germline lookup yields CDR1 SGHAT and CDR2 FQNNGV. CDR3 length: 15 residues. CDR3 amino acids: CASSLRRDRVGEQYF. The DNA for the CDR3 is TGTGCCAGCAGCTTACGCCGGGACAGGGTAGGCGAGCAGTACTTC.

The chain couples TRBV4-1 to TRBJ2-1; a possible D gene is TRBD2 (6 bases). The CDR3 loop spans 14 amino acids. V lost 7 bases and J lost 5, with 15 bases in between. CDR1 is MGHRA and CDR2 is YSYEKL in the germline V gene. The CDR3 loop is CASNLPGLNNEQFF. In DNA, the CDR3 is TGCGCCAGCAACCTACCGGGACTCAACAATGAGCAGTTCTTC.

The chain links TRBV19 to TRBJ2-3; D possibly uses TRBD1 or TRBD2 (5 bases each). This CDR3 contains 16 residues. V was pared by 3 bases and J by 6 bases, with 19 bases between. Germline assignment: CDR1 LNHDA and CDR2 SQIVND (reference sequence). CDR3 in DNA: TGTGCCAGTAGTATTTTTGGGACCAGCCTCACGGATACGCAGTATTTT. This encodes CASSIFGTSLTDTQYF. The variable domain in full, completed from reference TRBV19 and TRBJ2-3, reads DGGITQSPKYLFRKEGQNVTLSCEQNLNHDAMYWYRQDPGQGLRLIYYSQIVNDFQKGDIAEGYSVSREKKESFPLTVTSAQKNPTAFYLCASSIFGTSLTDTQYFGPGTRLTVL.

The V and J genes are TRBV5-6 and TRBJ2-1, with 10 bases fitting TRBD1. V lost 4 bases to trimming and J lost 4 bases; unmatched junction nucleotides: 8. CDR3 size: 16 residues. Germline CDR1 and CDR2: SGHDT and YYEEEE. The CDR3 nucleotides read TGTGCCAGCAGCGGAGGACAGGGGGTTTTTTACAATGAGCAGTTCTTC. This gives the protein CASSGGQGVFYNEQFF. Combining the CDR3 with reference TRBV5-6 and TRBJ2-1 gives the whole variable domain DAGVTQSPTHLIKTRGQQVTLRCSPKSGHDTVSWYQQALGQGPQFIFQYYEEEERQRGNFPDRFSGHQFPNYSSELNVNALLLGDSALYLCASSGGQGVFYNEQFFGPGTRLTVL.

The CDR3 sequence is CASSPFQGEGYTF. The CDR3 coding sequence is TGTGCCAGCTCACCATTTCAGGGGGAAGGCTACACCTTC. The chain links TRBV18 to TRBJ1-2; TRBD1 aligns across 7 bases. CDR3 length: 13 residues. V was clipped by 2 bases and J by 8 bases; unmatched bases: 5. The germline V gene encodes CDR1 KGHSH and CDR2 LQKENI.

The chain employs TRBV28 and TRBJ1-5; 7 nucleotides match TRBD1. Germline CDR1 MDHEN, CDR2 SYDVKM. After removal of 1 base from V and 4 bases from J, the junction contained 7 bases not matched to a gene. CDR3 length: 16 amino acids. CDR3 in DNA: TGTGCCAGCAGTTTATCGCAGGGGGTGGGAAATCAGCCCCAGCATTTT. It specifies CASSLSQGVGNQPQHF.

This chain links TRBV19 with TRBJ1-5; D remains unclear. Trimming stripped 0 bases from V and 5 bases from J, with 11 bases between. Germline values: CDR1 LNHDA, CDR2 SQIVND (reference sequence). CDR3 length equals 15 residues. CDR3 residues: CASSIDGRSYQPQHF. The CDR3, as DNA: TGTGCCAGTAGTATAGATGGTCGCAGTTATCAGCCCCAGCATTTT.

The CDR3 region is CASSPQGGYNEQFF. The CDR3 DNA is TGTGCCAGCAGTCCCCAGGGCGGGTACAATGAGCAGTTCTTC. V usage is TRBV28 and J usage is TRBJ2-1; TRBD1 or TRBD2 may be the D gene (5 bases each). V lost 5 bases, J lost 4 bases, and 12 bases lay in between. The CDR3 runs to 14 residues. CDR1 is MDHEN, CDR2 SYDVKM, per germline.

In this sample, this clone turned up once. The rearrangement links TRBV2 to TRBJ2-1; D unclear. The CDR3 has 11 residues. The ends were cut back, 9 bases at V and 5 bases at J, with 8 bases in the middle. Germline-derived CDR1 and CDR2 are SNHLY and FYNNEI. The CDR3 loop reads CASQVHNEQFF. The CDR3 DNA follows: TGTGCCAGTCAGGTTCACAATGAGCAGTTCTTC.

This sequence joins TRBV18 and TRBJ1-4; tentatively, D is TRBD1 (6 bases). The CDR3 loop spans 14 amino acids. The V end lost 6 bases, the J end lost 1 base, and 9 bases lay between the germline ends. Germline loops: CDR1 KGHSH, CDR2 LQKENI. As DNA, the CDR3 is TGTGCCAGCTCTGAAGGGGGAACTAATGAAAAACTGTTTTTT. Its translation: CASSEGGTNEKLFF.

The chain joins TRBV6-5 to TRBJ1-6; D is unresolved. Looked up from germline, CDR1 is MNHEY and CDR2 is SVGAGI. Trimming shortened V by 5 bases and J by 6 bases, and 11 bases separated the two germline ends. This CDR3 is built from 14 residues. The CDR3 DNA reads as TGTGCCAGCAGTCTCTCTAACAGTAATTCACCCCTCCACTTT. Translating it yields CASSLSNSNSPLHF.

This clone was observed a single time. This chain uses TRBV11-3 with TRBJ2-1, with 7 bases that match TRBD1. The ends lost 2 bases at V and 4 bases at J; junction bases unmatched: 11. The CDR3 extends over 17 amino acids. Per germline, CDR1 SGHNT and CDR2 YENEEA. CDR3 loop: CASSLYYGVTGYNEQFF. In DNA form, the CDR3 reads TGTGCCAGCAGCTTATATTATGGCGTGACAGGGTACAATGAGCAGTTCTTC.

In this sample, this clone turned up once. The CDR3, as DNA: TGTGCCAGTAGCACCGGGACAACGACCACAGATACGCAGTATTTT. The encoded protein is CASSTGTTTTDTQYF. The gene calls are TRBV19 and TRBJ2-3; D is perhaps TRBD1 (6 bases). Per the germline V gene, CDR1 is LNHDA and CDR2 is SQIVND (reference sequence). The ends were cut back, 6 bases at V and 2 bases at J, with 15 bases in the middle. The CDR3 contains 15 residues.

As for this clone: Additional DNA sequences in this sample encode the identical CDR3. The chain combines TRBV5-1 with TRBJ1-1, with unresolved D. Germline CDR1 SGHRS, CDR2 YFSETQ. The CDR3 sequence is 15 residues long. Trimming stripped 0 bases from V and 0 bases from J, with 9 bases between. CDR3 sequence (DNA): TGCGCCAGCAGCTTGGGTGGCACCATGAACACTGAAGCTTTCTTT. This gives the protein CASSLGGTMNTEAFF. The full variable domain, completed using reference TRBV5-1 and TRBJ1-1, is KAGVTQTPRYLIKTRGQQVTLSCSPISGHRSVSWYQQTPGQGLQFLFEYFSETQRNKGNFPGRFSGRQFSNSRSEMNVSTLELGDSALYLCASSLGGTMNTEAFFGQGTRLTVV.

In its sample, this clone was seen once. The J gene is TRBJ2-2, the V gene TRBV14; 8 bases line up with TRBD1. The V gene end was trimmed by 2 bases and the J gene end by 5 bases; junction bases not matched to a gene: 7. The CDR3 has 16 amino acids. CDR1 and CDR2 (germline): SGHDN, FVKESK. The CDR3, as DNA: TGTGCCAGCAGCCAATACGACCGGGACAGGACCGGGGAGCTGTTTTTT. It codes for CASSQYDRDRTGELFF. Combining the CDR3 with reference TRBV14 and TRBJ2-2 gives the whole variable domain EAGVTQFPSHSVIEKGQTVTLRCDPISGHDNLYWYRRVMGKEIKFLLHFVKESKQDESGMPNNRFLAERTGGTYSTLKVQPAELEDSGVYFCASSQYDRDRTGELFFGEGSRLTVL.

This sequence joins TRBV7-2 and TRBJ2-1; 7 nucleotides match TRBD2. The junction had 8 bases not matched to a gene; V was cut back by 1 base and J by 8 bases. Germline assignment: CDR1 SGHTA and CDR2 FQGNSA. The CDR3 runs to 15 residues. The CDR3 loop is CASSLGWRRGYEQFF. CDR3 bases: TGTGCCAGCAGCTTAGGATGGAGGCGGGGGTATGAGCAGTTCTTC.

V and J are TRBV2 and TRBJ1-6, with D possibly matching TRBD1 (6 bases). V was shortened by 4 bases and J by 9 bases, with 13 bases between the two germline ends. Germline values: CDR1 SNHLY, CDR2 FYNNEI. This CDR3 contains 14 residues. The CDR3 sequence: CASSGGPEGSPLHF. In nucleotides, the CDR3 is TGTGCCAGCAGTGGGGGGCCCGAAGGTTCACCCCTCCACTTT.

There are a few counts of this clone. This chain uses TRBV30 with TRBJ1-1, with D unclear. CDR3 length equals 13 residues. Between the trimmed V and J ends, which lost 3 bases and 4 bases, there was a span of 12 bases. From germline, CDR1 is GTSNPN and CDR2 SVGIG (reference sequence). CDR3 residues: CAWSGTWSTEAFF. In DNA, the CDR3 is TGTGCCTGGAGCGGTACTTGGAGCACTGAAGCTTTCTTT. The complete variable domain, with remaining parts taken from reference TRBV30 and TRBJ1-1, reads SQTIHQWPATLVQPVGSPLSLECTVEGTSNPNLYWYRQAAGRGLQLLFYSVGIGQISSEVPQNLSASRPQDRQFILSSKKLLLSDSGFYLCAWSGTWSTEAFFGQGTRLTVV.